This is a list of T cell receptor beta chains from one sample in a study of shared clonotypes between healthy human individuals. The table came from immunoSEQ multiplex PCR; TCRdb's copy has only in-frame clones and leaves some out. The sample has some 650,000 clones; about 97% are singletons. Sequencing input: naive CD4+ T cells sorted from blood. These receptors came from a young woman in good health. Each CDR3 is given with its conserved first and last residue. Each record gives: V gene, J gene, clone size, CDR3 length, D gene, CDR3 protein. D genes are given only for firm matches. Clone size is given for some rows only: seen once, a few or many times, or a class if the clone is expanded.

V gene: TRBV19; J gene: TRBJ1-4; clone size: NA; CDR3 length: 14; D gene: NA; CDR3 protein: CASSISATNEKLFF
V gene: TRBV4-2; J gene: TRBJ1-4; clone size: NA; CDR3 length: 15; D gene: NA; CDR3 protein: CASSQVSQGWEKLFF
V gene: TRBV28; J gene: TRBJ2-3; clone size: NA; CDR3 length: 15; D gene: TRBD1; CDR3 protein: CASSLKDRVADTQYF
V gene: TRBV4-1; J gene: TRBJ1-5; clone size: NA; CDR3 length: 17; D gene: NA; CDR3 protein: CASSQDGQGSPNQPQHF
V gene: TRBV15; J gene: TRBJ2-5; clone size: NA; CDR3 length: 18; D gene: TRBD2; CDR3 protein: CATSRDRTSGRYQETQYF
V gene: TRBV9; J gene: TRBJ2-2; clone size: NA; CDR3 length: 14; D gene: NA; CDR3 protein: CASSVDTGSGELFF
V gene: TRBV5-6; J gene: TRBJ2-1; clone size: NA; CDR3 length: 15; D gene: TRBD2; CDR3 protein: CASSFSGRGYNEQFF
V gene: TRBV5-1; J gene: TRBJ2-7; clone size: once; CDR3 length: 14; D gene: NA; CDR3 protein: CASSLVPGDYEQYF
V gene: TRBV27; J gene: TRBJ2-1; clone size: NA; CDR3 length: 18; D gene: NA; CDR3 protein: CASSLSGYLPSSYNEQFF
V gene: TRBV2; J gene: TRBJ2-7; clone size: few; CDR3 length: 12; D gene: NA; CDR3 protein: CASRGDRYEQYF
V gene: TRBV28; J gene: TRBJ1-2; clone size: NA; CDR3 length: 15; D gene: TRBD1; CDR3 protein: CASFEGQVINDGYTF
V gene: TRBV4-1; J gene: TRBJ2-5; clone size: NA; CDR3 length: 16; D gene: NA; CDR3 protein: CASSLLGRGVQETQYF
V gene: TRBV7-9; J gene: TRBJ2-7; clone size: NA; CDR3 length: 19; D gene: TRBD2; CDR3 protein: CASRRGFKTSGDSSYEQYF
V gene: TRBV6-5; J gene: TRBJ2-2; clone size: once; CDR3 length: 14; D gene: NA; CDR3 protein: CASSYGPTTGELFF
V gene: TRBV7-9; J gene: TRBJ1-2; clone size: NA; CDR3 length: 15; D gene: NA; CDR3 protein: CASSSTALPEHGYTF
V gene: TRBV5-1; J gene: TRBJ2-7; clone size: NA; CDR3 length: 15; D gene: NA; CDR3 protein: CASSPLGPITYEQYF
V gene: TRBV29-1; J gene: TRBJ2-5; clone size: once; CDR3 length: 12; D gene: NA; CDR3 protein: CSVLGSAETQYF
V gene: TRBV7-9; J gene: TRBJ2-3; clone size: NA; CDR3 length: 13; D gene: TRBD2; CDR3 protein: CASSISGRDTQYF
V gene: TRBV4-1; J gene: TRBJ2-7; clone size: NA; CDR3 length: 13; D gene: NA; CDR3 protein: CASSHLPPYEQYF
V gene: TRBV6-1; J gene: TRBJ1-5; clone size: NA; CDR3 length: 17; D gene: NA; CDR3 protein: CASSEHYGQYSNQPQHF
V gene: TRBV5-1; J gene: TRBJ2-7; clone size: NA; CDR3 length: 15; D gene: NA; CDR3 protein: CASSLVGDSSYEQYF
V gene: TRBV2; J gene: TRBJ1-5; clone size: NA; CDR3 length: 17; D gene: NA; CDR3 protein: CASSDFHRVKGNQPQHF
V gene: TRBV27; J gene: TRBJ1-2; clone size: NA; CDR3 length: 14; D gene: NA; CDR3 protein: CASSLNFGNYGYTF
V gene: TRBV5-1; J gene: TRBJ2-3; clone size: NA; CDR3 length: 15; D gene: TRBD1; CDR3 protein: CASSLGQGDTDTQYF
V gene: TRBV4-1; J gene: TRBJ1-1; clone size: NA; CDR3 length: 14; D gene: NA; CDR3 protein: CASSQGSAAPEAFF
V gene: TRBV18; J gene: TRBJ2-7; clone size: NA; CDR3 length: 13; D gene: TRBD2; CDR3 protein: CASSPPGRGEQYF
V gene: TRBV15; J gene: TRBJ2-5; clone size: NA; CDR3 length: 14; D gene: TRBD2; CDR3 protein: CATRNGLAEETQYF
V gene: TRBV7-9; J gene: TRBJ2-1; clone size: NA; CDR3 length: 16; D gene: TRBD2; CDR3 protein: CASSPPLAGASNEQFF
V gene: TRBV28; J gene: TRBJ2-1; clone size: NA; CDR3 length: 15; D gene: NA; CDR3 protein: CASSLWGAGRSEQFF
V gene: TRBV7-9; J gene: TRBJ2-3; clone size: NA; CDR3 length: 16; D gene: NA; CDR3 protein: CASSPTFVGTTDTQYF